One and the same sample provided the 13 T cell receptor beta chains below, sequenced in a study of T-cell memory formation after mild COVID-19. TCRdb reprocessed the 5' RACE reads with MiXCR, giving one entry per CDR3 protein. Of roughly 380,000 distinct CDR3 sequences in the sample, 25% to 30% were seen once. Sequenced sample: PBMCs or a T cell subset sorted from them (not recorded which). The receptors were gathered from an adult woman who had mild COVID-19 (a few samples of this study predate the infection). Cell type and time point are not known.

The chain recombines TRBV29-1 with TRBJ2-1, with 7 nucleotides matching TRBD1. V lost 8 bases and J lost 8; bases outside the gene matches: 9. Germline V gene sequence: CDR1 SQVTM, CDR2 ANQGSEA. This CDR3 has 12 amino acids. CDR3 region: CSPRTGGDEQFF. The CDR3 DNA reads as TGCAGCCCGCGGACAGGCGGCGATGAGCAGTTCTTC.

Only one count was recorded for this clonotype. The V call is TRBV7-9, the J call TRBJ2-1, with D possibly TRBD1 on 5 matching bases. CDR1 is SEHNR and CDR2 is FQNEAQ in the germline V gene (reference sequence). This CDR3 is built from 12 residues. V lost 3 bases and J 10 bases, leaving 10 bases between the germline ends. The CDR3 DNA is TGTGCCAGCAGCTTCGCTCAGGGAGAGCAGTTCTTC. Protein product: CASSFAQGEQFF.

This chain connects TRBV5-1 to TRBJ1-6; 9 nucleotides line up with TRBD1. After removal of 2 bases from V and 7 bases from J, the junction contained 7 bases not matched to a gene. Germline V CDR1 and CDR2: SGHRS, YFSETQ. CDR3 length: 16 residues. The CDR3 sequence is CASSLVPGTGNSPLHF. The DNA of the CDR3 is TGCGCCAGCAGCTTAGTGCCCGGGACAGGGAATTCACCCCTCCACTTT.

This clonotype was picked up a small number of times. The J gene is TRBJ2-1, the V gene TRBV3-1, with TRBD2 matching over 11 bases. Trimming at V came to 4 bases and at J to 5 bases, leaving 10 bases not matched to a gene. CDR1 LGHDT and CDR2 YNNKEL come from the germline V gene (reference sequence). The CDR3 has 17 amino acids. CDR3 in DNA: TGTGCCAGCAGCCGGGGGGCTAGCGGGGGGCAGGACAATGAGCAGTTCTTC. Translated: CASSRGASGGQDNEQFF.

This clonotype occurred a few times. This chain links TRBV12-3 or TRBV12-4 with TRBJ2-1, with 8 positions matching TRBD2. J was trimmed by 9 bases and V by 2 bases; bases with no gene match: 9. The CDR3 extends over 15 amino acids. The CDR3 DNA sequence: TGTGCCAGCAGTTTATCCGGGGGGGCCTCAGGTGAGCAGTTCTTC. This gives the protein CASSLSGGASGEQFF.

This clonotype was seen a single time. The chain carries TRBV2 and TRBJ2-1; 8 nucleotides align to TRBD2. The CDR3 length is 15 residues. Germline trimming cut 4 bases from V and 3 bases from J; bases unmatched to any gene: 5. Germline V gene lookup returns CDR1 SNHLY and CDR2 FYNNEI. For the CDR3, the DNA is TGTGCCAGCAGTGCAGTTAGCGGGGACTACAATGAGCAGTTCTTC. It specifies CASSAVSGDYNEQFF. Drawing the rest from reference TRBV2 and TRBJ2-1, the complete variable domain is EPEVTQTPSHQVTQMGQEVILRCVPISNHLYFYWYRQILGQKVEFLVSFYNNEISEKSEIFDDQFSVERPDGSNFTLKIRSTKLEDSAMYFCASSAVSGDYNEQFFGPGTRLTVL.

This clonotype has a single count. The rearrangement joins TRBV5-1 to TRBJ1-5; TRBD1 is a possible D gene (5 bases). Germline assignment: CDR1 SGHRS and CDR2 YFSETQ. The CDR3 runs to 13 residues. Trimming removed 4 bases from V and 7 bases from J, with 12 bases in between. Here the CDR3 DNA reads TGCGCCAGCAGCGTCTGGGGGGGACAGCCCCAGCATTTT. Protein product: CASSVWGGQPQHF.

The rearrangement uses TRBV6-2 or TRBV6-3 and TRBJ2-3, with TRBD2 matching 9 bases. Looked up from germline, CDR1 is MNHEY and CDR2 is SVGEGT. Germline trimming cut 6 bases from V and 3 bases from J; bases unmatched to any gene: 7. This CDR3 spans 15 amino acids. The CDR3 DNA reads TGTGCCAGCAGCCCGGCGGGGGGGCGAACAGATACGCAGTATTTT. Residues: CASSPAGGRTDTQYF.

The genes are TRBV14 and TRBJ1-2; D is unresolved. V was cut by 4 bases and J by 1 base, with 7 bases left in between. This CDR3 comprises 13 residues. Germline lookup yields CDR1 SGHDN and CDR2 FVKESK. In DNA form, the CDR3 reads TGTGCCAGCAGCCGGGAAGTTAACTATGGCTACACCTTC. This gives the protein CASSREVNYGYTF.

The chain joins TRBV5-1 to TRBJ1-1; TRBD1 matches at 8 bases. The CDR3 is 12 amino acids. Trimming removed 4 bases from V and 7 bases from J; junction bases left unmatched: 3. The V gene's germline CDR1 is SGHRS and CDR2 YFSETQ. CDR3 sequence reads: CASSPGQGEAFF. In DNA form, the CDR3 reads TGCGCCAGCAGCCCCGGACAGGGTGAAGCTTTCTTT.

This clonotype occurred a few times. The rearrangement links TRBV9 to TRBJ2-2; either TRBD1 or TRBD2 may supply D (6 bases each). This CDR3 has 15 residues. V lost 0 bases and J 4 bases, leaving 10 bases between the germline ends. Germline CDR1 is SGDLS and CDR2 is YYNGEE. DNA for the CDR3: TGTGCCAGCAGCGTAGACGGGGGCGTCACCGGGGAGCTGTTTTTT. Translated: CASSVDGGVTGELFF. Combining the CDR3 with reference TRBV9 and TRBJ2-2 gives the whole variable domain DSGVTQTPKHLITATGQRVTLRCSPRSGDLSVYWYQQSLDQGLQFLIQYYNGEERAKGNILERFSAQQFPDLHSELNLSSLELGDSALYFCASSVDGGVTGELFFGEGSRLTVL.

The V gene is TRBV7-6, the J gene TRBJ1-2; 8 nucleotides match TRBD1. Germline loops: CDR1 SGHVS, CDR2 FNYEAQ. This CDR3 is built from 13 residues. V shed 1 base and J 8 bases; nucleotides not matched to a gene: 3. Written as DNA, the CDR3 is TGTGCCAGCAGCTTAGGGTCAGGGGGCGGCTACACCTTC. Encoded protein: CASSLGSGGGYTF.

This CDR3 is CASSPSQGMGEQYF. Here the CDR3 DNA reads TGCGCCAGCAGCCCCTCCCAGGGGATGGGCGAGCAGTACTTC. The V gene is TRBV5-1, the J gene TRBJ2-7; a weak D match, TRBD1 (6 bases). The V end was cut by 4 bases, the J end by 6 bases, with 17 bases between. The germline CDR1 and CDR2 sequences are SGHRS and YFSETQ. CDR3 length: 14 amino acids. Together with reference TRBV5-1 and TRBJ2-7, the CDR3 gives the full variable domain: KAGVTQTPRYLIKTRGQQVTLSCSPISGHRSVSWYQQTPGQGLQFLFEYFSETQRNKGNFPGRFSGRQFSNSRSEMNVSTLELGDSALYLCASSPSQGMGEQYFGPGTRLTVT.